The 31 T cell receptor beta chains below were found in one sample sequenced in a study of shared clonotypes between healthy human individuals. The data were produced by immunoSEQ multiplex PCR, yet TCRdb's version contains in-frame clones alone and is incomplete. In the table there are some 1 million clones, about 80% of which are singletons. Material: memory CD4+ T cells sorted from blood. Subset noted: CD45RA-negative fraction. Receptors originate from a man in his late teens or twenties in good health.

This clone has just a few counts. Other nucleotide sequences in the sample specify the same CDR3. The chain combines TRBV5-1 with TRBJ1-5; possible D gene TRBD1, 6 bases. This CDR3 is 15 amino acids long. V lost 0 bases and J 6 bases, leaving 13 bases between the germline ends. Looked up from germline, CDR1 is SGHRS and CDR2 is YFSETQ. The CDR3: CASSLEGQGTQPQHF. In nucleotides, the CDR3 is TGCGCCAGCAGCTTGGAGGGCCAGGGGACTCAGCCCCAGCATTTT. Based on the CDR3 plus reference TRBV5-1 and TRBJ1-5, the full variable domain is KAGVTQTPRYLIKTRGQQVTLSCSPISGHRSVSWYQQTPGQGLQFLFEYFSETQRNKGNFPGRFSGRQFSNSRSEMNVSTLELGDSALYLCASSLEGQGTQPQHFGDGTRLSIL.

The chain uses TRBV7-2 and TRBJ2-1, with D unclear. Germline V gene data show CDR1 as SGHTA and CDR2 as FQGNSA. Trimming shortened V by 5 bases and J by 9 bases, and 11 bases separated the two germline ends. This CDR3 has 12 amino acids. CDR3 in DNA: TGTGCCAGCAGCCCAAACCGCGGTGAGCAGTTCTTC. Its protein product is CASSPNRGEQFF.

The chain uses TRBV5-1 and TRBJ1-6, with 7 bases that match TRBD1. CDR1 is SGHRS, CDR2 YFSETQ, per germline. The CDR3 length is 14 residues. V shed 4 bases and J 7 bases; nucleotides not matched to a gene: 5. The CDR3 DNA reads TGCGCCAGCAGCGACAGGACAGGAAATTCACCCCTCCACTTT. The encoded protein is CASSDRTGNSPLHF.

This clone was observed a single time. This sequence joins TRBV29-1 and TRBJ1-4; tentatively, D is TRBD1 (6 bases). Looked up from germline, CDR1 is SQVTM and CDR2 is ANQGSEA. CDR3 size: 15 residues. Trimming left V 8 bases short and J 1 base short, with 17 bases between. CDR3 DNA: TGCAGCCTTCCAGGGGAGCGGGGAACTAATGAAAAACTGTTTTTT. This gives the protein CSLPGERGTNEKLFF.

This clone was observed a single time. The rearrangement uses TRBV11-2 and TRBJ1-5; D is perhaps TRBD1 (5 bases). The V end lost 4 bases, the J end lost 0 bases, and 13 bases lay between the germline ends. Germline CDR1 SGHAT, CDR2 FQNNGV. The CDR3 totals 16 residues. The CDR3 here is CASSSDGGYSNQPQHF. CDR3 DNA: TGTGCCAGCAGCTCGGACGGGGGGTATAGCAATCAGCCCCAGCATTTT.

This clone came up a few times. This sequence joins TRBV7-2 and TRBJ1-6; D is ambiguous. Germline V CDR1 and CDR2: SGHTA, FQGNSA. Trimming took 1 base from V and 10 from J, leaving 11 bases between them. CDR3 size: 14 residues. CDR3 sequence reads: CASSLGTRRSPLHF. In DNA, the CDR3 is TGTGCCAGCAGCTTAGGTACTAGACGGTCACCCCTCCACTTT.

V gene TRBV4-1 combines with J gene TRBJ2-3; 9 nucleotides match TRBD1. The CDR3 covers 15 residues. V shed 4 bases, J shed 1 base, and the junction held 3 bases outside the gene matches. Germline lookup yields CDR1 MGHRA and CDR2 YSYEKL. The CDR3 loop reads CASSLWTGGTDTQYF. CDR3 coding DNA: TGCGCCAGCAGCCTTTGGACAGGGGGCACAGATACGCAGTATTTT.

As to this clone: Relative to the germline gene, one junction end is altered; a read error may explain this. This chain links TRBV7-7 with TRBJ2-1, with TRBD1 as a possible D gene (5 bases). There are 15 residues in the CDR3. From germline, CDR1 is SSHAT and CDR2 FNYEAQ (reference sequence). CDR3 in amino acids: CASSLYQGSDNEQFF. The CDR3 DNA is TGTGCTAGCAGCTTGTATCAGGGTTCGGACAATGAGCAGTTCTTC.

The genes are TRBV6-1 and TRBJ2-1, with 7 bases identical to TRBD2. Germline loops: CDR1 MNHNS, CDR2 SASEGT. Unmatched junction bases numbered 12, after V lost 4 bases and J lost 6 bases. The CDR3 loop spans 16 amino acids. The CDR3 DNA is TGTGCCAGCAGTGCCCCCGTGGCGGGAGCGAGCAATGAGCAGTTCTTC. Its translation: CASSAPVAGASNEQFF.

The chain has TRBV30 and TRBJ2-5; D is perhaps TRBD2 (7 bases). The V end lost 3 bases, the J end lost 7 bases, and 15 bases lay between the germline ends. Germline CDR1 reads GTSNPN; CDR2 reads SVGIG (reference sequence). The CDR3 runs to 13 residues. The CDR3 DNA is TGTGCCTGGAGGTCGGGGGGCCCGGGGACCCAGTACTTC. Protein: CAWRSGGPGTQYF.

The V and J genes are TRBV9 and TRBJ1-5, with D tentatively TRBD1 (6 bases). V lost 4 bases to trimming and J lost 0 bases, with 14 bases between them. The CDR3 is 16 amino acids. Germline V gene data show CDR1 as SGDLS and CDR2 as YYNGEE. CDR3 sequence reads: CASSPGGGTSNQPQHF. The CDR3, as DNA: TGTGCCAGCAGCCCCGGAGGGGGGACTAGCAATCAGCCCCAGCATTTT.

The genes are TRBV5-1 and TRBJ1-5, with 7 bases that match TRBD1. The CDR3 spans 13 residues. The germline gives CDR1 SGHRS, CDR2 YFSETQ. Unmatched junction bases numbered 3, after V lost 4 bases and J lost 5 bases. In DNA form, the CDR3 reads TGCGCCAGCAGCCTGACAGGGTATCAGCCCCAGCATTTT. It codes for CASSLTGYQPQHF.

This chain joins TRBV5-1 and TRBJ2-4, with TRBD1 as a possible D gene (6 bases). With 0 bases removed from V and 8 bases from J, the gap between germline ends came to 12 bases. The CDR3 length is 14 residues. CDR1 is SGHRS and CDR2 is YFSETQ in the germline V gene. CDR3 in DNA: TGCGCCAGCAGCTTGGCACCGGGACATTACATTCAGTACTTC. This gives the protein CASSLAPGHYIQYF.

This clone turned up a few times. The rearrangement uses TRBV7-6 and TRBJ1-6, with 8 nucleotides matching TRBD1. The length of the CDR3 is 15 residues. Per the germline V gene, CDR1 is SGHVS and CDR2 is FNYEAQ. The J segment lost 10 bases and the V segment lost 5 bases, leaving 10 bases of the junction unmatched. The CDR3 sequence: CASSPGTGGVSPLHF. The CDR3 DNA reads as TGTGCCAGCAGCCCTGGGACAGGTGGTGTCTCACCCCTCCACTTT.

About this clone: Other nucleotide sequences in the sample specify the same CDR3. This chain joins TRBV5-1 and TRBJ2-3, with 7 bases aligning to TRBD1. The CDR3 has 14 amino acids. CDR1 is SGHRS and CDR2 is YFSETQ in the germline V gene. V gave up 2 bases and J gave up 2 bases; unmatched junction bases: 2. CDR3 residues: CASSLDRATDTQYF. The CDR3 DNA reads as TGCGCCAGCAGCTTAGACAGGGCCACAGATACGCAGTATTTT.

The CDR3 DNA sequence: TGTGCCAGCTCACCTTATCTTCCGTCCGGGACTAGCGGGGGTGCGAACACCGGGGAGCTGTTTTTT. This encodes CASSPYLPSGTSGGANTGELFF. This chain connects TRBV18 to TRBJ2-2, with 14 bases that match TRBD2. J gave up 0 bases and V 3 bases, and 15 bases lay outside the gene matches. The germline V gene has CDR1 KGHSH and CDR2 LQKENI. The CDR3 totals 22 residues.

The chain combines TRBV6-5 with TRBJ2-1, with 10 bases lining up with TRBD2. Germline V gene data show CDR1 as MNHEY and CDR2 as SVGAGI. V dropped 6 bases and J dropped 6; count of bases not matched to a gene: 8. CDR3 length: 15 amino acids. CDR3 loop: CASSLSGGASNEQFF. The CDR3 nucleotides read TGTGCCAGCAGCCTCAGCGGGGGGGCGAGCAATGAGCAGTTCTTC.

The chain couples TRBV7-2 to TRBJ2-7; no definite D call. The V gene lost 3 bases and the J gene lost 4 bases, with 13 bases spanning the gap. CDR1 and CDR2 (germline): SGHTA, FQGNSA. The CDR3 extends over 14 amino acids. As DNA, the CDR3 is TGTGCCAGCAGCTTGAGCAGAGGTCCATACGAGCAGTACTTC. Amino acids: CASSLSRGPYEQYF.

V gene TRBV19 combines with J gene TRBJ2-7; 7 positions match TRBD2. Per the germline V gene, CDR1 is LNHDA and CDR2 is SQIVND (reference sequence). This CDR3 is 13 amino acids long. The junction had 3 bases not matched to a gene; V was cut back by 5 bases and J by 2 bases. The CDR3 loop is CASSAREAYEQYF. The DNA of the CDR3 is TGTGCCAGTAGTGCCCGGGAGGCCTACGAGCAGTACTTC.

This clone was counted once. This CDR3 is also generated by other DNA sequences in the sample. The rearrangement links TRBV5-6 to TRBJ1-1, with no clear D. The germline gives CDR1 SGHDT, CDR2 YYEEEE. The CDR3 covers 13 residues. The ends were cut back, 1 base at V and 1 base at J, with 5 bases in the middle. The CDR3 DNA reads as TGTGCCAGCAGCTTGACGCGGAACACTGAAGCTTTCTTT. It is translated as CASSLTRNTEAFF.

There are a few counts of this clone. The J gene is TRBJ2-2, the V gene TRBV7-8; no reliable D call. Germline V gene lookup returns CDR1 SGHVS and CDR2 FQNEAQ. Trimming took off 1 base at V and 7 bases at J, with 13 bases between the two ends. CDR3 length: 15 amino acids. This CDR3 is CASSLGSGWIGELFF. In DNA, the CDR3 is TGTGCCAGCAGCTTAGGGTCAGGTTGGATCGGGGAGCTGTTTTTT.

This clone appeared a single time. This chain joins TRBV5-1 and TRBJ2-7; D not certain. V dropped 3 bases and J dropped 3 bases, with 7 bases sitting between them. Looked up from germline, CDR1 is SGHRS and CDR2 is YFSETQ. The CDR3 spans 12 residues. The CDR3 DNA is TGCGCCAGCAGCTATGGGGACTACGAGCAGTACTTC. Translating gives CASSYGDYEQYF.

This clone was recorded only once. The chain links TRBV6-5 to TRBJ2-5, with D maybe TRBD2 (6 bases). From germline, CDR1 is MNHEY and CDR2 SVGAGI. This CDR3 has 14 amino acids. V gave up 7 bases and J gave up 1 base, with 13 bases separating them. The DNA of the CDR3 is TGTGCCAGCACCGCAGGCGGGGTCCAAGAGACCCAGTACTTC. Translated: CASTAGGVQETQYF.

The rearrangement uses TRBV6-4 and TRBJ1-2; TRBD1 matches 10 bases. In germline, CDR1 is MRHNA, CDR2 SNTAGT. The CDR3 is made up of 12 amino acids. V gave up 4 bases and J gave up 8 bases; unmatched junction bases: 1. The CDR3 region is CASSGTGGGYTF. The CDR3 DNA reads TGTGCCAGCAGTGGGACAGGGGGAGGCTACACCTTC.

The chain is built from TRBV15 and TRBJ2-2; 11 nucleotides line up with TRBD2. The CDR3 runs 17 residues. The germline V gene encodes CDR1 LNHNV and CDR2 YYDKDF (reference sequence). Germline trimming cut 1 base from V and 6 bases from J; bases unmatched to any gene: 7. CDR3 region: CATSRAGLGLAAGELFF. For the CDR3, the DNA is TGTGCCACCAGCAGAGCGGGGCTGGGACTAGCGGCCGGGGAGCTGTTTTTT.

This clone turned up a few times. The chain employs TRBV4-1 and TRBJ1-5; no clear D. Per the germline V gene, CDR1 is MGHRA and CDR2 is YSYEKL. CDR3 length: 16 amino acids. V lost 5 bases to trimming and J lost 1 base, with 15 bases between them. Here the CDR3 DNA reads TGCGCCAGCAGCGGCGGAGGTGGGCTGAGCAATCAGCCCCAGCATTTT. This encodes CASSGGGGLSNQPQHF.

The chain recombines TRBV9 with TRBJ1-6; 8 positions agree with TRBD1. Germline V gene lookup returns CDR1 SGDLS and CDR2 YYNGEE. This CDR3 comprises 17 residues. V was clipped by 4 bases and J by 6 bases; unmatched bases: 12. CDR3 DNA: TGTGCCAGCAGCTTCTCCCTGCAGGGGGCATCTAATTCACCCCTCCACTTT. It translates to CASSFSLQGASNSPLHF.

This clone was detected only once. V usage is TRBV7-2 and J usage is TRBJ2-5; 7 nucleotides agree with TRBD1. From germline, CDR1 is SGHTA and CDR2 FQGNSA. With V trimmed by 3 bases and J by 5 bases, 6 bases remained unmatched. There are 14 residues in the CDR3. CDR3 sequence (DNA): TGTGCCAGCAGCTTCGGCCAGGGGGTTGAGACCCAGTACTTC. Residues: CASSFGQGVETQYF.

Points on this clone: At the DNA level, this CDR3 is encoded by other sequences in the same sample as well. The chain has TRBV6-1 and TRBJ1-1; no clear D. The CDR3 runs 13 residues. Germline V gene sequence: CDR1 MNHNS, CDR2 SASEGT. V shed 6 bases and J shed 2 bases, with 10 bases lying between them. CDR3 nucleotides: TGTGCCAGCAGAAGGACGGGTAACACTGAAGCTTTCTTT. It is translated as CASRRTGNTEAFF.

The chain links TRBV5-1 to TRBJ1-2, with D perhaps TRBD1 (5 bases). The CDR3 length is 14 residues. The germline gives CDR1 SGHRS, CDR2 YFSETQ. V shed 0 bases and J shed 3 bases, with 9 bases lying between them. The CDR3 region has the DNA TGCGCCAGCAGCTTGGCCACAGGATACTATGGCTACACCTTC. Its protein is CASSLATGYYGYTF.

The rearrangement links TRBV11-1 to TRBJ2-5; the match to TRBD1 covers 9 bases. The length of the CDR3 is 16 residues. V lost 5 bases, J lost 1 base, and 8 bases stayed unmatched. The germline gives CDR1 SGHAT, CDR2 FQDESV (reference sequence). This chain's CDR3 is CASSAGTGFSQETQYF. The CDR3 DNA reads as TGTGCCAGCAGCGCAGGGACAGGGTTCTCCCAAGAGACCCAGTACTTC.